These 22 T cell receptor beta chains originate from one sample sequenced in a study of shared clonotypes between healthy human individuals. Produced via immunoSEQ multiplex PCR; TCRdb's table is partial and in-frame only. Among a few hundred thousand clones listed, over 60% were seen once. The source material was memory CD4+ T cells sorted from blood. Subset noted: CD45RA-negative fraction. Receptors originate from a man aged 30 to 45 in good health.

This clone has only a few counts. V and J are TRBV5-4 and TRBJ1-1; 9 positions agree with TRBD1. The CDR3 runs to 15 residues. The V and J ends lost 3 bases and 1 base, in that order; junction bases with no gene match: 4. Germline V gene lookup returns CDR1 SGHNT and CDR2 YYREEE (reference sequence). The CDR3 bases are TGTGCCAGCAGCTGGAACAGGGGGCAGAACACTGAAGCTTTCTTT. Its translation is CASSWNRGQNTEAFF. Variable domain in full (rest from reference TRBV5-4 and TRBJ1-1): ETGVTQSPTHLIKTRGQQVTLRCSSQSGHNTVSWYQQALGQGPQFIFQYYREEENGRGNFPPRFSGLQFPNYSSELNVNALELDDSALYLCASSWNRGQNTEAFFGQGTRLTVV.

The rearrangement uses TRBV28 and TRBJ2-1; TRBD1 aligns across 7 bases. V shed 5 bases, J shed 4 bases, and the junction held 11 bases outside the gene matches. In germline, CDR1 is MDHEN, CDR2 SYDVKM. CDR3 length: 16 amino acids. In DNA form, the CDR3 reads TGTGCCAGCAGTCCCGACCCCCGGGACAGATACAATGAGCAGTTCTTC. It is translated as CASSPDPRDRYNEQFF.

In this sample, this clone turned up a few times. The V call is TRBV7-2, the J call TRBJ2-1, with D perhaps TRBD2 (5 bases). Germline V lookup: CDR1 SGHTA, CDR2 FQGNSA. With 1 base removed from V and 7 bases from J, the gap between germline ends came to 11 bases. The CDR3 loop spans 14 amino acids. CDR3 sequence (DNA): TGTGCCAGCAGCTTAGTACGGGGAGAAAATGAGCAGTTCTTC. Translated: CASSLVRGENEQFF.

V and J are TRBV27 and TRBJ1-5; TRBD1 might be the D (5 bases). The CDR3 length is 13 residues. Trimming took off 9 bases at V and 2 bases at J, with 11 bases between the two ends. The V gene's germline CDR1 is MNHEY and CDR2 SMNVEV (reference sequence). The CDR3 here is CASRGVGNQPQHF. For the CDR3, the DNA is TGTGCCAGTCGAGGGGTTGGCAATCAGCCCCAGCATTTT.

As DNA, the CDR3 is TGTGCCAGCAGTCCAGTGCGGGAGACCCAGTACTTC. Its protein product is CASSPVRETQYF. The chain carries TRBV2 and TRBJ2-5; D unclear. Germline V gives CDR1 SNHLY, CDR2 FYNNEI. The CDR3 runs 12 residues. The V end lost 5 bases, the J end lost 5 bases, and 9 bases lay between the germline ends.

CDR3 nucleotide sequence: TGTGCCAGCACCTCTAGCGGGACAGATACGCAGTATTTT. It yields the protein CASTSSGTDTQYF. This chain uses TRBV11-2 with TRBJ2-3; TRBD2 matches at 8 bases. Germline V CDR1 and CDR2: SGHAT, FQNNGV. After removal of 7 bases from V and 3 bases from J, the junction contained 3 bases not matched to a gene. The CDR3 extends over 13 amino acids.

The J gene is TRBJ1-5, the V gene TRBV2; no clear D. V shed 0 bases and J shed 4 bases, with 10 bases lying between them. CDR1 and CDR2 from the germline V gene are SNHLY and FYNNEI. This CDR3 has 15 amino acids. The DNA for the CDR3 is TGTGCCAGCAGTGAAGCCCTGGGCCCTAATCAGCCCCAGCATTTT. This translates into CASSEALGPNQPQHF.

This clone was seen just once. V gene TRBV6-5 combines with J gene TRBJ2-1; D might be TRBD1 or TRBD2, each matching 5 bases. The CDR3 consists of 15 residues. Trimming took off 0 bases at V and 8 bases at J, with 14 bases between the two ends. The V gene's germline CDR1 is MNHEY and CDR2 SVGAGI. CDR3 sequence: CASSYSGGQGDEQFF. DNA of the CDR3: TGTGCCAGCAGTTACTCCGGAGGCCAGGGCGATGAGCAGTTCTTC.

This clone was recorded a few times. This CDR3 reads CASSPTVTSYEQYF. The CDR3, as DNA: TGTGCCAGTAGTCCGACAGTAACTTCCTACGAGCAGTACTTC. V and J are TRBV19 and TRBJ2-7; D is perhaps TRBD1 (5 bases). This CDR3 comprises 14 residues. V lost 5 bases and J 1 base, leaving 12 bases between the germline ends. Germline V gene lookup returns CDR1 LNHDA and CDR2 SQIVND (reference sequence).

The chain joins TRBV19 to TRBJ2-1; 8 nucleotides align to TRBD2. The V gene's germline CDR1 is LNHDA and CDR2 SQIVND (reference sequence). The ends lost 3 bases at V and 0 bases at J; junction bases unmatched: 4. This CDR3 has 16 residues. CDR3 in amino acids: CASSMIAGLSYNEQFF. The CDR3 DNA is TGTGCCAGTAGTATGATAGCGGGACTCTCCTACAATGAGCAGTTCTTC.

V is TRBV25-1 and J is TRBJ1-4; no reliable D call. The CDR3 sequence is 10 residues long. Trimming removed 11 bases at V and 5 bases at J, with 6 bases between. CDR1 and CDR2 from the germline V gene are MGHDK and SYGVNS. CDR3 bases: TGTGCCGCCGGGAATGAAAAACTGTTTTTT. It codes for CAAGNEKLFF.

The chain is built from TRBV7-9 and TRBJ1-2, with D perhaps TRBD1 (6 bases). The CDR3 covers 12 residues. The germline gives CDR1 SEHNR, CDR2 FQNEAQ (reference sequence). V shed 10 bases and J shed 4 bases, with 13 bases lying between them. CDR3 nucleotides: TGTGCCATTGACAGGTACAGCTATGGCTACACCTTC. It translates to CAIDRYSYGYTF.

The chain uses TRBV28 and TRBJ2-7, with D perhaps matching TRBD2 (6 bases). This CDR3 comprises 14 residues. The ends were cut back, 4 bases at V and 1 base at J, with 11 bases in the middle. Germline V gene sequence: CDR1 MDHEN, CDR2 SYDVKM. The CDR3 sequence is CASSSPGLSYEQYF. DNA for the CDR3: TGTGCCAGCAGTTCACCGGGACTTTCCTACGAGCAGTACTTC.

This clone was detected a few times. The CDR3: CASSEGAGAPYEQYF. The CDR3 DNA follows: TGCGCCAGCAGTGAAGGGGCAGGGGCGCCCTACGAGCAGTACTTC. This chain joins TRBV5-1 and TRBJ2-7; the D gene is possibly TRBD1 (6 bases). The V gene's germline CDR1 is SGHRS and CDR2 YFSETQ. V lost 5 bases and J lost 2, with 17 bases in between. This CDR3 spans 15 amino acids.

This clone has more than one count but fewer than ten. This chain uses TRBV18 with TRBJ2-1, with TRBD2 as a possible D gene (5 bases). V lost 4 bases and J 3 bases, leaving 7 bases between the germline ends. Germline CDR1 and CDR2: KGHSH and LQKENI. The CDR3 totals 13 residues. This CDR3 is CASSQLDYNEQFF. The CDR3 DNA follows: TGTGCCAGCTCACAACTAGACTACAATGAGCAGTTCTTC.

V gene TRBV4-1 combines with J gene TRBJ2-7, with D hard to call. Germline V gene lookup returns CDR1 MGHRA and CDR2 YSYEKL. The CDR3 has 15 residues. V dropped 1 base and J dropped 3 bases, with 13 bases sitting between them. DNA for the CDR3: TGCGCCAGCAGCCAAGTGAGTGGAACCCTCTACGAGCAGTACTTC. It specifies CASSQVSGTLYEQYF.

The chain carries TRBV28 and TRBJ2-1; 9 positions match TRBD1. Trimming removed 9 bases from V and 4 bases from J; junction bases left unmatched: 10. Germline CDR1 MDHEN, CDR2 SYDVKM. The CDR3 contains 15 residues. CDR3 protein: CASTLDRGAYNEQFF. CDR3 DNA: TGTGCCAGTACCCTTGACAGGGGGGCTTACAATGAGCAGTTCTTC.

The V gene is TRBV14, the J gene TRBJ1-5; 9 bases fit TRBD1. Germline CDR1 reads SGHDN; CDR2 reads FVKESK. V shed 8 bases and J 6 bases; nucleotides not matched to a gene: 8. The CDR3 is 14 amino acids. CDR3 in DNA: TGTGCCAGCTCACCACAGGGGGCCCCTCAGCCCCAGCATTTT. Translation: CASSPQGAPQPQHF.

Remarks on this clone: An end of the junction does not agree with germline; a read error may underlie this. This chain joins TRBV10-3 and TRBJ1-2; D is ambiguous. The CDR3 length is 12 residues. Germline CDR1 reads ENHRY; CDR2 reads SYGVKD. CDR3 DNA sequence: TGTGCCATCAGTGAAGGAGACTATGGTTACACCTTC. This gives the protein CAISEGDYGYTF.

The V and J genes are TRBV21-1 and TRBJ2-7; the table's D call TRBD2 went unverified against the DNA. TRBV21-1 is termed a pseudogene. The CDR3 extends over 19 amino acids. CDR3 region: CASSKEEGSQRGLPYEQYF. The CDR3, as DNA: TGTGCCAGCAGCAAAGAGGAGGGGAGTCAGCGGGGCTTACCCTACGAGCAGTACTTC.

The chain uses TRBV5-1 and TRBJ2-1; D unclear. The germline V gene encodes CDR1 SGHRS and CDR2 YFSETQ. The CDR3 is 16 amino acids. Trimming pared 9 bases from V and 0 bases from J, leaving 19 bases between. CDR3 nucleotides: TGCGCCACCCACCCAGGCGTTGCGACCTCCTACAATGAGCAGTTCTTC. It is translated as CATHPGVATSYNEQFF.

About this clone itself: Other DNA sequences in the sample encode the same CDR3. The chain links TRBV6-5 to TRBJ2-7; D not certain. In germline, CDR1 is MNHEY, CDR2 SVGAGI. CDR3 size: 13 residues. V was trimmed by 0 bases and J by 3 bases, leaving 6 bases between them. The CDR3 nucleotides are TGTGCCAGCAGTTACTCTTCTAGCTACGAGCAGTACTTC. Residues: CASSYSSSYEQYF.